This T cell receptor beta chain emerged from a study of OX40 agonist ivuxolimab in advanced cancers. Concerning the study at large: The costimulatory receptor OX40 (CD134) was targeted by ivuxolimab, a fully human IgG2 agonistic monoclonal antibody. Intravenous ivuxolimab was administered to patients every 2 weeks at six dose levels: 0.01, 0.1, 0.3, 1.5, 3 and 10 mg/kg. In the dose-escalation cohort, 70% to 85% of patients were male, and the mean age was around 60 years, with a range of roughly 23 to 85. Among the roughly 50 dose-escalation patients, 19 had hepatocellular carcinoma, approximately 15 melanoma, 9 renal cell carcinoma and 9 head and neck cancer. Partial responses occurred in three dose-escalation patients: two with cutaneous melanoma and one with hepatocellular carcinoma. The point of sequencing TCRbeta in the periphery was to test whether ivuxolimab changed TCR sequence diversity and drove clonal T-cell expansion. The paper describes the monotherapy dose-escalation part (N ≈ 51 patients) of the phase I trial of ivuxolimab. Prior anti-PD-1, anti-PD-L1 or anti-CTLA-4 therapy was permitted, and approximately 40% of dose-escalation patients had received checkpoint inhibitors. Overall study outcomes, separate from this receptor: Low levels of normalized T-cell clonal expansion were also seen in some patients who did not respond. After ivuxolimab, expanded clones were on average more numerous among CD8+ T cells than among CD4+ T cells. In the 0.1-3.0 mg/kg groups, partial responders had among the lowest normalized peripheral clonal expansion, particularly in CD8+ T cells. At doses of 0.1 to 3.0 mg/kg, clonal expansion of both CD4+ and CD8+ blood T cells was observed from baseline to week 6. The antigen specificity of the peripheral T cells that underwent clonal expansion was not determined.

CDR1 KGHSH and CDR2 LQKENI are derived from the germline V gene. The CDR3, from cysteine to phenylalanine, totals 15 residues. Only the CDR3 DNA is retained, 45 bases long and in frame from the first base. The V end gives up 4 bases and the J end 3 bases, leaving 6 bases in the junction not matched to a gene. Patients with autoimmune disease history or receiving systemic immunosuppression were excluded from the trial. Peripheral blood for TCR sequencing was collected from all dose cohorts at baseline, on cycle 4 day 1, and on cycle 7 day 1. The samples were taken from a phase I, first-in-human, multicenter, open-label dose-escalation trial of ivuxolimab. Adults with locally advanced or metastatic melanoma, renal cell carcinoma, hepatocellular carcinoma or head and neck squamous cell carcinoma were enrolled in the trial. Before TCR sequencing, CD4+ and CD8+ T cells were separately sorted from peripheral blood.

To sequence the TCRbeta CDR3 region, genomic DNA was isolated from the sorted cells. The immunoSEQ Assay was used to sequence the TCRbeta CDR3 regions. TCRdb took over this immuneACCESS table, retaining in-frame rearrangements with V and J assigned. Such tables are incomplete; in checked studies, under half of the missing clones stem from an unresolved V gene, and the remainder is unexplained. This sample gives over 85,000 clones in total; more than 85% of them show up just once. Jointly, the top ten make up around 0.31% of the sample. Comments on this clone: Its antigen remains undetermined. Base-call qualities are not available, and no considerably larger clone is one nucleotide away.

The clonotype was recovered from an adult with an advanced solid tumor such as melanoma, head and neck, liver or kidney cancer. The sequence joins TRBV18 to TRBJ1-5; the central 7 bases match TRBD1. Sequencing was performed on CD4+ or CD8+ T cells sorted from blood, taken in a trial of the OX40 agonist ivuxolimab. The CDR3 in this case is CASSRAGGFNQPQHF. The nucleotide sequence reads TGTGCCAGCTCACGGGCAGGGGGATTCAATCAGCCCCAGCATTTT.